The text below deals with one T cell receptor (beta chain). Its antigen is unidentified. The authors deemed Graves' hyperthyroidism stable absent ophthalmopathy progression within 18 months. Patients were excluded for uncontrolled infection, other autoimmune disease, pregnancy or lactation. These data are taken from a study of T cells in Graves' hyperthyroidism and ophthalmopathy. Study findings and constraints: Blood also contained most expanded thyroid clonotypes above 0.001.

RNA transcripts yielded amplified TCR beta CDR3 regions. A set of HTBI primers served as the primers for a first-round RT-PCR of the TCR CDR3. TCRdb reanalysed the multiplex PCR reads using MiXCR and keeps one entry per CDR3 protein. The data contain hundreds of thousands of distinct CDR3 sequences, 46% of them singletons. Material: peripheral blood or thyroid tissue (not recorded which). This clonotype originated in a young woman with Graves' hyperthyroidism.

In DNA form, the CDR3 reads TGTGCCGGCCGACAGCCAAATTCACCCCTCCACTTT. Residues: CAGRQPNSPLHF. The gene calls are TRBV2 and TRBJ1-6; TRBD1 might be the D (5 bases). This CDR3 region has 12 residues. Deletions cut 11 bases from V and 7 bases from J, with 12 bases between. Germline V gene data show CDR1 as SNHLY and CDR2 as FYNNEI.